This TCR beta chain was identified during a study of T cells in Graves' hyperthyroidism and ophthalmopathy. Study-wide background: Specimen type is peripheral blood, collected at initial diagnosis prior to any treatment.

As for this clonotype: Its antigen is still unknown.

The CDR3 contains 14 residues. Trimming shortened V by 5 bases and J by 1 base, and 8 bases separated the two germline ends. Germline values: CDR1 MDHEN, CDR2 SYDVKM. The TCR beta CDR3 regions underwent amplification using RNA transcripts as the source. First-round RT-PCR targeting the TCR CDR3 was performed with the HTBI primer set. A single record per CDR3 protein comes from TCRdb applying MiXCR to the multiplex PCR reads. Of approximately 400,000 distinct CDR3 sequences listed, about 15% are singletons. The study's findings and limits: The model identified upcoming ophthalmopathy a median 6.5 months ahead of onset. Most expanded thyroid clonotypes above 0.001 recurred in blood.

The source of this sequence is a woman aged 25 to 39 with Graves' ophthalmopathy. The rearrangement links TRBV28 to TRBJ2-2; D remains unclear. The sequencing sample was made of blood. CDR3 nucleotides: TGTGCCAGCAGTCGGCTCGTGAACACCGGGGAGCTGTTTTTT. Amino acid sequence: CASSRLVNTGELFF.